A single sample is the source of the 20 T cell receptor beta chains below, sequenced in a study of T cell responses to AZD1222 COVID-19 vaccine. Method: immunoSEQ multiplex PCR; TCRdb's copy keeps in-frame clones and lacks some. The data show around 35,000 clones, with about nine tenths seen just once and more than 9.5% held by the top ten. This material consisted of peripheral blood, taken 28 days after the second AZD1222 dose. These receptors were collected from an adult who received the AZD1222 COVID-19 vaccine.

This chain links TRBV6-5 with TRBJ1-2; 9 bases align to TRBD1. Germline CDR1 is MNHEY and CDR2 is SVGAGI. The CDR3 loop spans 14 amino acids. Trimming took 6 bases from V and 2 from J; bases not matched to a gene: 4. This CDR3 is CASRPTGGNYGYTF. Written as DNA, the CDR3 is TGTGCCAGCAGACCCACAGGGGGCAACTATGGCTACACCTTC.

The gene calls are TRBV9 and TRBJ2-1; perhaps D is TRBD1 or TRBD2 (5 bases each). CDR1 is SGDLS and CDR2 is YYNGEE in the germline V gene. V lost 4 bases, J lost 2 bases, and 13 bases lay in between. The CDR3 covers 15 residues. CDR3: CASSPLRGAYNEQFF. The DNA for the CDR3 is TGTGCCAGCAGCCCCCTCCGAGGGGCCTACAATGAGCAGTTCTTC.

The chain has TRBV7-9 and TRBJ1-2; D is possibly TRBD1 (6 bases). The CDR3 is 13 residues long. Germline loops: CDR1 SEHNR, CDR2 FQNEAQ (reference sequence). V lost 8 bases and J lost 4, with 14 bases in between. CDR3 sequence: CASSGGTTYGYTF. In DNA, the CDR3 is TGTGCCAGCTCGGGGGGGACAACCTATGGCTACACCTTC.

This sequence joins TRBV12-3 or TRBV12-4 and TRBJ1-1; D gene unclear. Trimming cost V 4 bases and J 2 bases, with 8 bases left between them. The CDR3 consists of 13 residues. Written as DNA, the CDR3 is TGTGCCAGCAGTTACGGGAGAAACACTGAAGCTTTCTTT. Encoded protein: CASSYGRNTEAFF.

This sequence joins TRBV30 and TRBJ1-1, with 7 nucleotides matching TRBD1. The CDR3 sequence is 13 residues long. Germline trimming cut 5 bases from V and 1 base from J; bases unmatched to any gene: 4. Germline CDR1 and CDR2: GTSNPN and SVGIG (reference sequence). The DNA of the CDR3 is TGTGCCTGGGCCCAGGGGGGGAACACTGAAGCTTTCTTT. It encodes CAWAQGGNTEAFF.

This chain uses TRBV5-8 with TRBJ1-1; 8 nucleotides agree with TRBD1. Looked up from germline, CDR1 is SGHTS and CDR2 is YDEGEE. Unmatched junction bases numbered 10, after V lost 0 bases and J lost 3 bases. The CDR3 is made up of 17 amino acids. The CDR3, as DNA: TGTGCCAGCAGCTTGGGGACAGGGAGGACATCGGACACTGAAGCTTTCTTT. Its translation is CASSLGTGRTSDTEAFF.

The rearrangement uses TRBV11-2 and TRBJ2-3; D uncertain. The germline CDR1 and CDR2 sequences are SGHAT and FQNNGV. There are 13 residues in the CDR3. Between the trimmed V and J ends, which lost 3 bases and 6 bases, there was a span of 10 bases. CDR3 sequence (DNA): TGTGCCAGCAGCTTTTCCGGGTTGGATACGCAGTATTTT. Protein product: CASSFSGLDTQYF.

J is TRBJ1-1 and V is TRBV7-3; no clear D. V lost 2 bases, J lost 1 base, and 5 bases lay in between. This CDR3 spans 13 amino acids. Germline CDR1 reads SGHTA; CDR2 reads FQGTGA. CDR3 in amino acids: CASSLGANTEAFF. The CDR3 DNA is TGTGCCAGCAGCTTAGGAGCGAACACTGAAGCTTTCTTT.

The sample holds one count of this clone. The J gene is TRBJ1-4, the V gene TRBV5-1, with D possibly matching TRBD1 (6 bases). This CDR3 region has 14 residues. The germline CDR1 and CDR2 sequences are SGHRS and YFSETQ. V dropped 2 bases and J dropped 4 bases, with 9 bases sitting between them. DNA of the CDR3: TGCGCCAGCAGCTTCACAGGGCTTAATGAAAAACTGTTTTTT. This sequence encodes CASSFTGLNEKLFF.

CDR3 amino acids: CASSPYANTEAFF. The CDR3 region has the DNA TGTGCCAGCTCACCATACGCCAACACTGAAGCTTTCTTT. The chain has TRBV18 and TRBJ1-1, with unresolved D. V dropped 2 bases and J dropped 2 bases, with 6 bases sitting between them. This CDR3 comprises 13 residues. Germline CDR1 KGHSH, CDR2 LQKENI. The full variable domain, with the rest looked up from reference TRBV18 and TRBJ1-1, is NAGVMQNPRHLVRRRGQEARLRCSPMKGHSHVYWYRQLPEEGLKFMVYLQKENIIDESGMPKERFSAEFPKEGPSILRIQQVVRGDSAAYFCASSPYANTEAFFGQGTRLTVV.

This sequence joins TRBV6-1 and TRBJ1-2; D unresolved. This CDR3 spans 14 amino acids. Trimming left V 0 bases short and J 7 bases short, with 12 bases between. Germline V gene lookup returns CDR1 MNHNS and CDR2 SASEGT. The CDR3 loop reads CASSEARLAGGYTF. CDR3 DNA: TGTGCCAGCAGTGAAGCGCGCCTGGCGGGTGGCTACACCTTC.

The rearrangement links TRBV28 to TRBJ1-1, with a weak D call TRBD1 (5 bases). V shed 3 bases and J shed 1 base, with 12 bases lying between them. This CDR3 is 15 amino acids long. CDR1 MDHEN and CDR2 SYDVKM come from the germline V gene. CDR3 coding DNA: TGTGCCAGCAGTTTGGATTCCAGGGAGAACACTGAAGCTTTCTTT. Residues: CASSLDSRENTEAFF. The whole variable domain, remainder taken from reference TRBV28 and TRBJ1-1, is DVKVTQSSRYLVKRTGEKVFLECVQDMDHENMFWYRQDPGLGLRLIYFSYDVKMKEKGDIPEGYSVSREKKERFSLILESASTNQTSMYLCASSLDSRENTEAFFGQGTRLTVV.

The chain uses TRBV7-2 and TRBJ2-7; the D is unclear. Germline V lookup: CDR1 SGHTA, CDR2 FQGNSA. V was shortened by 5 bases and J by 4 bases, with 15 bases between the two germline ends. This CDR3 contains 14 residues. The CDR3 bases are TGTGCCAGCAGCCCCCAACTCCCGGGTTACGAGCAGTACTTC. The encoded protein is CASSPQLPGYEQYF.

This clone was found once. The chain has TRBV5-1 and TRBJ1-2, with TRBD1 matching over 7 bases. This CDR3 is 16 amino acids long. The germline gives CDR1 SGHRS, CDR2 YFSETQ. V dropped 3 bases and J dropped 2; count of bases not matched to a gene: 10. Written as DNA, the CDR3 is TGCGCCAGCAGCTACTCGACAGGGCGATCCAACTATGGCTACACCTTC. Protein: CASSYSTGRSNYGYTF.

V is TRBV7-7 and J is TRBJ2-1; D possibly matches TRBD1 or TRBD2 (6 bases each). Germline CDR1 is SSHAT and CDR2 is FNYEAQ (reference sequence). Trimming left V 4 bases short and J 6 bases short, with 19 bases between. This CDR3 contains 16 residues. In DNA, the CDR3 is TGTGCCAGCAGCTCCCGGGGGCTCTCGGGGATCAATGAGCAGTTCTTC. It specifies CASSSRGLSGINEQFF.

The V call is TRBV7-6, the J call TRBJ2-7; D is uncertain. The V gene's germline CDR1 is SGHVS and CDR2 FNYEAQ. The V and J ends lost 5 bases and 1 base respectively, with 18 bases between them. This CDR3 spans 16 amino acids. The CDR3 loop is CASSPEHGSSSYEQYF. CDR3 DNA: TGTGCCAGCAGCCCTGAACACGGATCTAGTTCCTACGAGCAGTACTTC.

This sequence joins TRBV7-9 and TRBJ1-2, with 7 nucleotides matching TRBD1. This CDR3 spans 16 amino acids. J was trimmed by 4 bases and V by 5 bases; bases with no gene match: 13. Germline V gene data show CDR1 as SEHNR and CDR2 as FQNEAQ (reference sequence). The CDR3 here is CASSRGSTGSGYGYTF. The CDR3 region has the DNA TGTGCCAGCAGCCGGGGTTCGACAGGGAGCGGCTATGGCTACACCTTC.

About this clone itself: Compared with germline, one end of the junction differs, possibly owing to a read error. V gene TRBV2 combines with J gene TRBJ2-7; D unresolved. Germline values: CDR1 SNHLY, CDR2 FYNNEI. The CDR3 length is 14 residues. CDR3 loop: CASTLNLPSDEQYF. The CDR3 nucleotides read TGTGCCAGCACTCTAAACCTCCCCTCCGACGAGCAGTACTTC.

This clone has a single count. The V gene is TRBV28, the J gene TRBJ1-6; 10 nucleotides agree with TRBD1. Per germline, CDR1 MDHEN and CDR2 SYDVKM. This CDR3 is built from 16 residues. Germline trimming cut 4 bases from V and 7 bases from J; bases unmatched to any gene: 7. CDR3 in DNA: TGTGCCAGCAGTTCCCCCGGGACAGGGGTCAATTCACCCCTCCACTTT. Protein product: CASSSPGTGVNSPLHF. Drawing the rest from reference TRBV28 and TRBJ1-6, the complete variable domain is DVKVTQSSRYLVKRTGEKVFLECVQDMDHENMFWYRQDPGLGLRLIYFSYDVKMKEKGDIPEGYSVSREKKERFSLILESASTNQTSMYLCASSSPGTGVNSPLHFGNGTRLTVT.

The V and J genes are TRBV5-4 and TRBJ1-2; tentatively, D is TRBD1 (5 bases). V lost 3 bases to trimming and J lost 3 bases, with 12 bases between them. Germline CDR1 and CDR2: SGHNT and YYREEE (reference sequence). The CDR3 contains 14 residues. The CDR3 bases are TGTGCCAGCAGCTCCGGTGGGGGGGACTATGGCTACACCTTC. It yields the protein CASSSGGGDYGYTF.